This T cell receptor beta chain came from a study of cytomegalovirus exposure and HLA in healthy donors. Of note for this clone: Its cognate antigen is unknown.

Trimming took off 2 bases at V and 5 bases at J, with 9 bases between the two ends. This CDR3 spans 13 amino acids. Looked up from germline, CDR1 is MRHNA and CDR2 is SNTAGT. Points from the study as a whole: 87-base-pair reads could not separate some V segments, including TRBV6-2 and TRBV6-3.

PCR used 60 Vbeta primers and 13 Jbeta primers. TCRdb keeps only in-frame clones here, not all; method: immunoSEQ multiplex PCR. This sample carries about 160,000 clones, roughly four fifths of them seen once, and the ten largest clones take around 10%. This TCR was sampled from a man aged 50 or older in good health and CMV-seropositive. Sequenced input: PBMCs. V is TRBV6-4 and J is TRBJ1-1; D is uncertain. This CDR3 reads CASSDPGMTEAFF. As DNA, the CDR3 is TGTGCCAGCAGTGACCCAGGTATGACTGAAGCTTTCTTT.